The 8 T cell receptor beta chains below come from one sample, sequenced in a study of control samples from healthy donors and cancer patients. Assay: immunoSEQ multiplex PCR; the TCRdb copy retains only in-frame clones and omits some. The sample has about 140,000 clones; roughly nine tenths are singletons. Specimen: blood. These receptors were obtained from a man aged 18 to 30 in good health.

The V gene is TRBV7-8, the J gene TRBJ1-3; the D is unclear. V was clipped by 5 bases and J by 0 bases, with 5 bases between them. The CDR3 loop spans 13 amino acids. Germline V gene sequence: CDR1 SGHVS, CDR2 FQNEAQ. CDR3 coding DNA: TGTGCCAGCAGCCCATTCTCTGGAAACACCATATATTTT. Its translation is CASSPFSGNTIYF.

The table lists this clone with a count of one. The chain is built from TRBV7-8 and TRBJ2-7; the D gene is possibly TRBD1 (6 bases). The length of the CDR3 is 14 residues. With 5 bases removed from V and 2 bases from J, the gap between germline ends came to 13 bases. Germline V lookup: CDR1 SGHVS, CDR2 FQNEAQ. The DNA for the CDR3 is TGTGCCAGCAGCCTGGACGAGGGGGCCTACGAGCAGTACTTC. This translates into CASSLDEGAYEQYF.

Here the CDR3 DNA reads TGTGCCAGCAGCTTAGCCAGTATGAACACTGAAGCTTTCTTT. Its protein is CASSLASMNTEAFF. The rearrangement uses TRBV7-2 and TRBJ1-1; D unclear. The CDR3 is 14 amino acids. V lost 0 bases and J 0 bases, leaving 5 bases between the germline ends. The germline V gene has CDR1 SGHTA and CDR2 FQGNSA.

The chain recombines TRBV7-9 with TRBJ1-2; maybe TRBD1 (5 bases). V shed 3 bases and J shed 6 bases, with 8 bases lying between them. Germline V CDR1 and CDR2: SEHNR, FQNEAQ (reference sequence). The CDR3 covers 12 residues. The CDR3 bases are TGTGCCAGCAGCTTTCAGGGTCATGGCTACACCTTC. It codes for CASSFQGHGYTF.

V and J are TRBV7-9 and TRBJ2-7; tentatively, D is TRBD2 (6 bases). This CDR3 has 15 residues. The V and J ends lost 1 base and 2 bases respectively, with 12 bases between them. In germline, CDR1 is SEHNR, CDR2 FQNEAQ (reference sequence). CDR3 coding DNA: TGTGCCAGCAGCTTAGGCGTGGAGGGACCCTACGAGCAGTACTTC. Its protein product is CASSLGVEGPYEQYF.

V is TRBV24-1 and J is TRBJ2-2, with D uncertain. The CDR3 is made up of 13 amino acids. CDR1 KGHDR and CDR2 SFDVKD come from the germline V gene. Trimming removed 6 bases from V and 3 bases from J, with 7 bases in between. Here the CDR3 DNA reads TGTGCCACCAGTTCTACATACACCGGGGAGCTGTTTTTT. This gives the protein CATSSTYTGELFF.

This clone was counted once. The V call is TRBV10-3, the J call TRBJ1-1, with no clear D. The CDR3 length is 11 residues. The germline V gene encodes CDR1 ENHRY and CDR2 SYGVKD. V lost 8 bases and J 7 bases, leaving 11 bases between the germline ends. In nucleotides, the CDR3 is TGTGCCATCTTTGGGTCGGGTGAAGCTTTCTTT. Encoded protein: CAIFGSGEAFF.

The chain carries TRBV7-9 and TRBJ1-2; D not resolved. Trimming took 2 bases from V and 7 from J, leaving 8 bases between them. The CDR3 extends over 12 amino acids. The germline CDR1 and CDR2 sequences are SEHNR and FQNEAQ (reference sequence). The CDR3 spells CASSLTEGGYTF. DNA of the CDR3: TGTGCCAGCAGCTTAACGGAGGGTGGCTACACCTTC.